These 5 T cell receptor beta chains were sequenced from one sample in a study of blood T cell repertoires in COVID-19. Method: immunoSEQ multiplex PCR; TCRdb's copy keeps in-frame clones and lacks some. The data contain roughly 84,000 clones, roughly 80% of them singletons. Sample: peripheral blood. All receptors come from a woman of 80 years or more with acute or convalescent COVID-19.

The chain links TRBV30 to TRBJ2-5, with D tentatively TRBD1 (6 bases). Trimming removed 0 bases at V and 6 bases at J, with 8 bases between. Germline CDR1 reads GTSNPN; CDR2 reads SVGIG (reference sequence). The CDR3 runs to 12 residues. CDR3: CAWSVGAKTQYF. As DNA, the CDR3 is TGTGCCTGGAGTGTGGGGGCAAAGACCCAGTACTTC.

This clone has only a few counts. The chain employs TRBV5-6 and TRBJ1-4; TRBD1 might be the D (5 bases). The V gene lost 4 bases and the J gene lost 7 bases, with 11 bases spanning the gap. Germline V gene lookup returns CDR1 SGHDT and CDR2 YYEEEE. The CDR3 has 13 residues. The CDR3 DNA reads TGTGCCAGCAGCCTGGGACTTTCTGAAAAACTGTTTTTT. Translated: CASSLGLSEKLFF. Filled out from reference TRBV5-6 and TRBJ1-4, the complete variable domain reads DAGVTQSPTHLIKTRGQQVTLRCSPKSGHDTVSWYQQALGQGPQFIFQYYEEEERQRGNFPDRFSGHQFPNYSSELNVNALLLGDSALYLCASSLGLSEKLFFGSGTQLSVL.

This clone was found a few times. The genes are TRBV6-5 and TRBJ1-2; D unresolved. The germline V and J ends were trimmed by 2 bases and 4 bases, with 8 bases remaining between them. Germline V gives CDR1 MNHEY, CDR2 SVGAGI. The length of the CDR3 is 13 residues. This CDR3 reads CASSYGRGYGYTF. CDR3 nucleotides: TGTGCCAGCAGTTACGGGCGTGGCTATGGCTACACCTTC.

The rearrangement links TRBV11-3 to TRBJ1-1, with D possibly being TRBD1 (6 bases). The CDR3 is made up of 16 amino acids. Germline V gives CDR1 SGHNT, CDR2 YENEEA. Trimming stripped 1 base from V and 7 bases from J, with 19 bases between. The CDR3 spells CASSLVGSGVRLEAFF. CDR3 nucleotides: TGTGCCAGCAGCTTAGTGGGCTCAGGGGTCCGTCTTGAAGCTTTCTTT.

This clone appeared once. The CDR3 region is CASSQGVTGANTGELFF. CDR3 DNA: TGTGCCAGCAGCCAAGGAGTAACGGGGGCGAACACCGGGGAGCTGTTTTTT. This chain uses TRBV3-1 (or the pseudogene TRBV3-2) with TRBJ2-2, with D possibly TRBD2 on 6 matching bases. The V gene's germline CDR1 is LGHDT and CDR2 YNNKEL (reference sequence). This CDR3 spans 17 amino acids. V lost 1 base, J lost 0 bases, and 12 bases lay in between.